The rows below give T cell receptor beta chains drawn from one sample of a study of T cell changes during pregnancy in multiple sclerosis. The table came from immunoSEQ multiplex PCR; TCRdb's copy has only in-frame clones and leaves some out. The profile shows under 65,000 clones, 75% to 95% of them singletons. Here the sequenced sample was peripheral blood, taken after pregnancy. Source of these receptors: a female donor in good health, enrolled as a control in a pregnancy study. Each CDR3 is given without its conserved first and last residue. Size is omitted from some rows. Given values are once, few, many or a class for expanded clones.

TRBJ1-3,NA,TRBV5-6,ASSLAPQAGNTIY
TRBJ1-5,NA,TRBV5-4,ASTPSVENNQPQH
TRBJ1-3,NA,TRBV7-9,ASSSTDHTIY
TRBJ2-1,NA,TRBV5-1,ASSLGLAGGPNEQF
TRBJ1-3,NA,TRBV5-1,ASSAAAFSGNTIY
TRBJ2-1,NA,TRBV5-1,ASSSRDSYNEQF
TRBJ1-5,once,TRBV15,ATSRGYISGNQPQH
TRBJ2-7,NA,TRBV27,ASSLSPGGPKREQY
TRBJ2-7,once,TRBV9,ASSVGTGTYEQY
TRBJ1-2,NA,TRBV19,ASSPGQGRDYGYT
TRBJ2-1,NA,TRBV27,ASSLPGLAGTYNEQF
TRBJ1-2,NA,TRBV2,ASSERGSATYGYT
TRBJ1-1,NA,TRBV7-9,ASSLGETRVNTEAF
TRBJ2-7,once,TRBV7-6,ASSLADRPAYEQY
TRBJ2-3,NA,TRBV6-6,ASSYTSGGADTQY
TRBJ2-2,NA,TRBV9,ASSAQTGNTGELF
TRBJ2-3,few,TRBV2,ASRAAGLDTQY
TRBJ1-2,NA,TRBV7-2,ASSPQGALGYT
TRBJ2-7,NA,TRBV7-6,ASSLDVAGAFYEQY
TRBJ2-1,NA,TRBV11-2,ASSFGGGAENEQF
TRBJ2-7,NA,TRBV5-1,ASSKDRELYEQY
TRBJ2-6,once,TRBV6-4,ASSSTGGSAGANVLT
TRBJ2-7,NA,TRBV6-1,ASTPGQQSYEQY
TRBJ2-2,NA,TRBV5-4,ASSFGQGTGELF
TRBJ1-1,NA,TRBV2,ASTGQGLTEAF
TRBJ1-1,NA,TRBV30,AWTRQGGTEAF
TRBJ2-1,NA,TRBV6-4,ASSDTFGGSYNEQF
TRBJ2-7,NA,TRBV15,ATSRVSDEQY
TRBJ2-5,NA,TRBV7-8,ASSPAGASGGETQY
TRBJ1-1,NA,TRBV28,ASSLSGVQAF
TRBJ2-7,NA,TRBV6-6,ASSAQAYEQY
TRBJ1-2,NA,TRBV5-4,ASSYDPGANYGYT
TRBJ1-1,medium-sized,TRBV2,ASSGKGASGTEAF
TRBJ1-4,NA,TRBV5-4,ASSLGTGEKLF
TRBJ2-1,NA,TRBV9,ASSPRTLSYNEQF
TRBJ1-5,few,TRBV10-3,AIGTVNQPQH
TRBJ2-2,NA,TRBV18,ASSPTGTVNGELF
TRBJ2-2,NA,TRBV5-8,ASSIGLIDTGELF
TRBJ2-7,NA,TRBV21-1,ASSIIGHDPYEQY
TRBJ1-5,NA,TRBV5-8,ASSSFFTGNQPQH
TRBJ1-6,NA,TRBV9,ASTRTGANNSPLH
TRBJ1-1,once,TRBV25-1,ASSEIQPNTEAF
TRBJ1-6,NA,TRBV7-9,ASSLWTGNNSPLH
TRBJ2-7,NA,TRBV6-5,ASRRANSGTYEQY
TRBJ2-7,NA,TRBV5-1,ASSSGTGPHEQY
TRBJ1-2,NA,TRBV10-1,AGRYQFCT
TRBJ2-1,NA,TRBV2,ASSEGTGSYNEQF
TRBJ2-7,once,TRBV29-1,SAGGQEWYEQY
TRBJ1-5,few,TRBV19,ASSIQDRGRQPQH
TRBJ2-2,NA,TRBV4-1,ASSQVGLARNTGELF
TRBJ2-1,NA,TRBV9,ASSATPYVVDEQF
TRBJ2-4,few,TRBV30,AWSVGEYIQY